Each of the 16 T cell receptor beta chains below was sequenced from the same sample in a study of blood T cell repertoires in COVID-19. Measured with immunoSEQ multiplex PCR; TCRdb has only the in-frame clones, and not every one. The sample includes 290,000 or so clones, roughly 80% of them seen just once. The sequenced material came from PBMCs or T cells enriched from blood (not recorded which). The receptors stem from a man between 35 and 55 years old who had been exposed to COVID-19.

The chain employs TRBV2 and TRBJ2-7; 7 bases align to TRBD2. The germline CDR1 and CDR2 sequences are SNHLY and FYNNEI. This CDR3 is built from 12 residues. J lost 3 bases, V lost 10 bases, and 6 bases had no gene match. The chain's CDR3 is CATGAGVYEQYF. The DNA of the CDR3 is TGTGCCACAGGTGCGGGGGTCTACGAGCAGTACTTC.

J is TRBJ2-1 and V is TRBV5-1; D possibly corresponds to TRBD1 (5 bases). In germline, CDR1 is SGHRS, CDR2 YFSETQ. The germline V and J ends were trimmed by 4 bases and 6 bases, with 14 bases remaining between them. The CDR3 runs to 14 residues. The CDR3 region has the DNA TGCGCCAGCAGCCAGAATCCAGGGTCCAATGAGCAGTTCTTC. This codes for CASSQNPGSNEQFF.

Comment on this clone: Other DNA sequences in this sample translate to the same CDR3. CDR3 in amino acids: CATSGGGNQPQHF. The CDR3 nucleotides are TGTGCCACCAGTGGGGGGGGCAATCAGCCCCAGCATTTT. This chain joins TRBV24-1 and TRBJ1-5; TRBD1 might be the D (5 bases). CDR3 length: 13 residues. V lost 5 bases to trimming and J lost 2 bases, with 6 bases between them. Germline V gives CDR1 KGHDR, CDR2 SFDVKD.

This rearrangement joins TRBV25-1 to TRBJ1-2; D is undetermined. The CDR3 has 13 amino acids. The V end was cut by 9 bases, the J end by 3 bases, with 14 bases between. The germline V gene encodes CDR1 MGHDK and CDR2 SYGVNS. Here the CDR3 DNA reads TGTGCCAGTTCGTTCCAGGTTCACTATGGCTACACCTTC. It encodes CASSFQVHYGYTF.

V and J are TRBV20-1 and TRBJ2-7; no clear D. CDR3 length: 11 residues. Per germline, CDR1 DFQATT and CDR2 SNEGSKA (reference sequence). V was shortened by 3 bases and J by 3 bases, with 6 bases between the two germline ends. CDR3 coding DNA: TGCAGTGCTAGCGGTTACTACGAGCAGTACTTC. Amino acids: CSASGYYEQYF.

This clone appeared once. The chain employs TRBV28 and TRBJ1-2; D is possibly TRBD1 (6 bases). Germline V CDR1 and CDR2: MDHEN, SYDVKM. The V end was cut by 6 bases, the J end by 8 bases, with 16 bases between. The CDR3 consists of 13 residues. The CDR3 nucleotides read TGTGCCAGCAGCAAGGGGGGGGGCCCCGGCTACACCTTC. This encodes CASSKGGGPGYTF.

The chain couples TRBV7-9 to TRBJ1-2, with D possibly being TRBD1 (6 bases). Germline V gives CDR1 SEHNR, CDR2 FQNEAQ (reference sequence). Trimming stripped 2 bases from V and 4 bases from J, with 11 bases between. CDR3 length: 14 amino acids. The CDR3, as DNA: TGTGCCAGCAGCTTAAAGGGGGTGGCCTATGGCTACACCTTC. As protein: CASSLKGVAYGYTF.

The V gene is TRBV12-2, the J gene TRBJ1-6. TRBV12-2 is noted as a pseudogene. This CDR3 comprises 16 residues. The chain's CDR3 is CASRFPLRGFGSPLHF. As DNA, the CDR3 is TGTGCAAGTCGCTTTCCCCTACGGGGATTCGGTTCACCCCTCCACTTT.

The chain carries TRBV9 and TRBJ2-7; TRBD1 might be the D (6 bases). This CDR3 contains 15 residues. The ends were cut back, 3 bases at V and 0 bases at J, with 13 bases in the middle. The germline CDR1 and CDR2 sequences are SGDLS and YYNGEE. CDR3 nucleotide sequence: TGTGCCAGCAGCGCGGCGGACAGTTCCTCCTACGAGCAGTACTTC. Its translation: CASSAADSSSYEQYF.

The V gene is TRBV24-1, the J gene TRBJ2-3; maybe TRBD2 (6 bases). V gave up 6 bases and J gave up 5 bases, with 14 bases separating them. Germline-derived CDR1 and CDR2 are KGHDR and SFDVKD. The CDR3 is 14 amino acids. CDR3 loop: CATSRPGTGDTQYF. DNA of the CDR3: TGTGCCACCAGTCGTCCCGGGACTGGAGATACGCAGTATTTT.

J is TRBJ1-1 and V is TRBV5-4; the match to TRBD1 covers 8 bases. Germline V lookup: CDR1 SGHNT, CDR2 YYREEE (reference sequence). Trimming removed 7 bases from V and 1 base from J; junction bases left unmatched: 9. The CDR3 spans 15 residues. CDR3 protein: CASARTGSRNTEAFF. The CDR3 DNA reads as TGTGCCAGCGCCCGGACAGGGTCGAGGAACACTGAAGCTTTCTTT.

The CDR3 DNA reads as TGTGCCAGCAGCCGAATATCCCGGGACAGGGGGCTCGAGCAGTACTTC. Translation: CASSRISRDRGLEQYF. This rearrangement joins TRBV14 to TRBJ2-7; 12 bases agree with TRBD1. The CDR3 is 16 amino acids. V was clipped by 4 bases and J by 6 bases; unmatched bases: 10. Germline CDR1 SGHDN, CDR2 FVKESK.

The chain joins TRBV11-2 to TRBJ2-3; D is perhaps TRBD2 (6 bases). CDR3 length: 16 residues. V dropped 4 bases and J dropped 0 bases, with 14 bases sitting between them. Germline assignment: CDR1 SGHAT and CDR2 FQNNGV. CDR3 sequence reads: CASSSGDYFSTDTQYF. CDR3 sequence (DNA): TGTGCCAGCAGCTCGGGAGACTACTTTAGCACAGATACGCAGTATTTT.

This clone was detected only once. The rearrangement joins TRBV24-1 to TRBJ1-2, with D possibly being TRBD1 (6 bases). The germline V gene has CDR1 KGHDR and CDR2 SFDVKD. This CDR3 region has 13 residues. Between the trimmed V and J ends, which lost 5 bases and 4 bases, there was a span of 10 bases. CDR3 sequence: CATSGLDSYGYTF. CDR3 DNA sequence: TGTGCCACCAGTGGGCTGGACAGCTATGGCTACACCTTC.

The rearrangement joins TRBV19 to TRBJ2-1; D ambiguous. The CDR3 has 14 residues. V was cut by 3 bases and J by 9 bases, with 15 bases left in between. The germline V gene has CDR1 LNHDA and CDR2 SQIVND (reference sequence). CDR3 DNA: TGTGCCAGTAGTATGGTTTCGTCTCGAGGTGAGCAGTTCTTC. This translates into CASSMVSSRGEQFF.

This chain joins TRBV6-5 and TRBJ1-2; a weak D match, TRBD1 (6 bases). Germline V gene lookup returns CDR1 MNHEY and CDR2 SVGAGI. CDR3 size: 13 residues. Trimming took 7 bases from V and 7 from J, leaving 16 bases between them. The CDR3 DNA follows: TGTGCCAGCACCACTGGGGGCCCGGGTGGCTACACCTTC. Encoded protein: CASTTGGPGGYTF.